This T cell receptor beta chain was sequenced during a study of regulatory T cells in long-lasting Graves disease. In this sample, this clonotype turned up many times. The ends were cut back, 4 bases at V and 3 bases at J, with 10 bases in the middle. Looked up from germline, CDR1 is SEHNR and CDR2 is FQNEAQ (reference sequence). The CDR3 totals 14 residues. Arm-PCR of CDR3 regions and iRepertoire HTBI primers were the basis on which TCR beta libraries were built. TCRdb recomputed calls from the multiplex PCR reads with MiXCR, one row per CDR3 protein. The table records 500,000 to 700,000 distinct CDR3 sequences, around 17% of them present only once. Sample time point: newly diagnosed GD, antithyroid drugs for less than 3 months. RNA from PBMCs was the source of the TCR library. A further study also used this sample, focusing on T cells in Graves' hyperthyroidism and ophthalmopathy.

J is TRBJ1-5 and V is TRBV7-9; D is uncertain. Sequencing used peripheral blood mononuclear cells (PBMCs), obtained at new diagnosis, from a patient treated with antithyroid drugs. This clonotype originated in a woman in her twenties or thirties with Graves disease. The CDR3 here is CASSSAYDNQPQHF. CDR3 nucleotides: TGTGCCAGCAGCTCCGCGTACGACAATCAGCCCCAGCATTTT.